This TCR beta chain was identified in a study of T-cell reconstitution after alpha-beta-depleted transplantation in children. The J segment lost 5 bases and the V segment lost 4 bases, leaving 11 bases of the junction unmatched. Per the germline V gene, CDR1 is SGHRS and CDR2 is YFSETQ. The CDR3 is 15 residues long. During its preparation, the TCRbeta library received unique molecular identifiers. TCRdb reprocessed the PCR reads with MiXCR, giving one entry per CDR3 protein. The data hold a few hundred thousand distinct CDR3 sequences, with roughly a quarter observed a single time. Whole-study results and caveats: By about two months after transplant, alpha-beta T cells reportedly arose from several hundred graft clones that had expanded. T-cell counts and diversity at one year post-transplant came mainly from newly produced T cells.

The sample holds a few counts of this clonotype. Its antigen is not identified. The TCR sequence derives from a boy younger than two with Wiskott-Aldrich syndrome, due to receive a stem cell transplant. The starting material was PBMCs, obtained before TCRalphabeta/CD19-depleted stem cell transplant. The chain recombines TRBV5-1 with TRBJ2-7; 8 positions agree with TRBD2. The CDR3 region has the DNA TGCGCCAGCAGCGCCAGCGGGACTAGTGTTCACGAGCAGTACTTC. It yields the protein CASSASGTSVHEQYF. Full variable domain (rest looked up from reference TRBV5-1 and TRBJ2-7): KAGVTQTPRYLIKTRGQQVTLSCSPISGHRSVSWYQQTPGQGLQFLFEYFSETQRNKGNFPGRFSGRQFSNSRSEMNVSTLELGDSALYLCASSASGTSVHEQYFGPGTRLTVT.